The 20 T cell receptor beta chains below come from one sample, sequenced in a study of human T cells and chemical hapten exposure. The sample's time point: patch test 2, 6 weeks after DPC sensitization. Sample treatment: therapeutic diphenylcyclopropenone sensitization with weekly scalp DPC. TCRdb fed the RACE reads into MiXCR, producing one record per CDR3 protein. The sample lists approximately 90,000 distinct CDR3 sequences; approximately 9.9% were seen once. The sample in question was whole blood, obtained in connection with sensitization to the hapten diphenylcyclopropenone (DPC). The receptors originated from a middle-aged man with alopecia areata. Some clones in this sample may be carry-over from other donors' samples.

This clonotype has just a few counts. The chain combines TRBV10-3 with TRBJ1-3, with D maybe TRBD1 (6 bases). The CDR3 has 18 residues. Germline assignment: CDR1 ENHRY and CDR2 SYGVKD. Deletions cut 4 bases from V and 0 bases from J, with 19 bases between. This chain's CDR3 is CAISALWAQGRSGNTIYF. CDR3 in DNA: TGTGCCATCAGTGCCCTATGGGCCCAGGGGCGCTCTGGAAACACCATATATTTT.

This chain uses TRBV27 with TRBJ2-3; TRBD1 matches at 7 bases. Germline lookup yields CDR1 MNHEY and CDR2 SMNVEV (reference sequence). V gave up 4 bases and J gave up 1 base; unmatched junction bases: 5. This CDR3 is 15 amino acids long. The CDR3 spells CASSYKTGRTDTQYF. CDR3 DNA: TGTGCCAGCAGTTACAAGACAGGGCGCACAGATACGCAGTATTTT.

There are a few counts of this clonotype. The chain couples TRBV7-3 to TRBJ1-3; 7 positions match TRBD1. CDR1 is SGHTA, CDR2 FQGTGA, per germline. This CDR3 has 13 amino acids. V lost 2 bases, J lost 7 bases, and 2 bases stayed unmatched. CDR3 in DNA: TGTGCCAGCAGCTTAGACAGGGTCAACACCATATATTTT. Its translation: CASSLDRVNTIYF.

V usage is TRBV19 and J usage is TRBJ2-1; D is perhaps TRBD1 (5 bases). Germline V gene data show CDR1 as LNHDA and CDR2 as SQIVND (reference sequence). The CDR3 totals 13 residues. Trimming shortened V by 5 bases and J by 6 bases, and 11 bases separated the two germline ends. This chain's CDR3 is CASSATRANEQFF. The DNA for the CDR3 is TGTGCCAGTAGTGCGACCAGGGCCAATGAGCAGTTCTTC.

Many counts were recorded for this clonotype. The chain links TRBV4-3 to TRBJ2-3; 9 nucleotides match TRBD2. The CDR3 extends over 15 amino acids. CDR1 is LGHNA, CDR2 YSLEER, per germline. J was trimmed by 1 base and V by 1 base; bases with no gene match: 0. Here the CDR3 DNA reads TGCGCCAGCAGCCAAGGACTAGCGGGCACAGATACGCAGTATTTT. It translates to CASSQGLAGTDTQYF.

V is TRBV28 and J is TRBJ2-6; tentatively, D is TRBD2 (6 bases). V was clipped by 4 bases and J by 0 bases, with 13 bases between them. CDR1 MDHEN and CDR2 SYDVKM come from the germline V gene. The CDR3 has 17 residues. CDR3 sequence (DNA): TGTGCCAGCAGTTCCACCGGGACTGCCTCTGGGGCCAACGTCCTGACTTTC. This gives the protein CASSSTGTASGANVLTF. Looking up the rest from reference TRBV28 and TRBJ2-6 gives the full variable domain: DVKVTQSSRYLVKRTGEKVFLECVQDMDHENMFWYRQDPGLGLRLIYFSYDVKMKEKGDIPEGYSVSREKKERFSLILESASTNQTSMYLCASSSTGTASGANVLTFGAGSRLTVL.

This clonotype was seen at least ten times. V is TRBV3-1 and J is TRBJ2-1, with unresolved D. This CDR3 is 14 amino acids long. Trimming shortened V by 0 bases and J by 7 bases, and 10 bases separated the two germline ends. Germline CDR1 and CDR2: LGHDT and YNNKEL (reference sequence). The CDR3 region is CASSQDIGYNEQFF. CDR3 nucleotide sequence: TGTGCCAGCAGCCAAGATATAGGGTATAATGAGCAGTTCTTC.

The chain is built from TRBV4-3 and TRBJ2-3; 7 nucleotides align to TRBD2. The ends lost 1 base at V and 6 bases at J; junction bases unmatched: 13. CDR1 and CDR2 from the germline V gene are LGHNA and YSLEER. The CDR3 sequence is 17 residues long. The CDR3 sequence is CASSQVARGEGTDTQYF. In DNA, the CDR3 is TGCGCCAGCAGCCAAGTAGCCCGAGGGGAGGGGACGGATACGCAGTATTTT.

This clonotype was counted ten times or more. The rearrangement uses TRBV2 and TRBJ1-2; D perhaps matches TRBD1 (5 bases). The CDR3 contains 12 residues. V was shortened by 10 bases and J by 5 bases, with 14 bases between the two germline ends. Germline V CDR1 and CDR2: SNHLY, FYNNEI. This CDR3 is CAIQANEYGYTF. For the CDR3, the DNA is TGTGCCATACAGGCAAATGAATATGGCTACACCTTC.

This clonotype was found many times. This sequence joins TRBV7-2 and TRBJ2-1; D is ambiguous. The CDR3 has 12 residues. CDR1 SGHTA and CDR2 FQGNSA come from the germline V gene. With 5 bases removed from V and 4 bases from J, the gap between germline ends came to 6 bases. The chain's CDR3 is CASSPRYNEQFF. As DNA, the CDR3 is TGTGCCAGCAGCCCGCGTTACAATGAGCAGTTCTTC.

Here the CDR3 DNA reads TGTGCCAGCAGCCGTGACCCTAAAATTGTCCCCTACGAGCAGTACTTC. Translated: CASSRDPKIVPYEQYF. This chain uses TRBV12-3 or TRBV12-4 with TRBJ2-7; no clear D. The CDR3 consists of 16 residues. Trimming left V 6 bases short and J 2 bases short, with 20 bases between.

The chain links TRBV6-4 to TRBJ2-7, with 8 bases fitting TRBD2. CDR1 and CDR2 from the germline V gene are MRHNA and SNTAGT. This CDR3 region has 14 residues. The V and J ends lost 7 bases and 3 bases, in that order; junction bases with no gene match: 8. The CDR3 region is CASTLCGRHYEQYF. CDR3 in DNA: TGTGCCAGCACCCTTTGCGGGAGGCACTACGAGCAGTACTTC.

The sample holds many counts of this clonotype. This sequence joins TRBV6-1 and TRBJ2-5; 7 nucleotides align to TRBD1. Looked up from germline, CDR1 is MNHNS and CDR2 is SASEGT. With V trimmed by 8 bases and J by 3 bases, 6 bases remained unmatched. The CDR3 covers 13 residues. CDR3 in DNA: TGTGCCAGCGGATATACAGGGGAAGAGACCCAGTACTTC. Translation gives CASGYTGEETQYF.

V gene TRBV7-2 combines with J gene TRBJ1-1; D not certain. Trimming took 2 bases from V and 7 from J, leaving 11 bases between them. Germline loops: CDR1 SGHTA, CDR2 FQGNSA. This CDR3 region has 13 residues. DNA for the CDR3: TGTGCCAGCAGCTTATCTTGGCAGAATGAAGCTTTCTTT. It codes for CASSLSWQNEAFF. The whole variable domain, filled in from reference TRBV7-2 and TRBJ1-1, reads GAGVSQSPSNKVTEKGKDVELRCDPISGHTALYWYRQSLGQGLEFLIYFQGNSAPDKSGLPSDRFSAERTGGSVSTLTIQRTQQEDSAVYLCASSLSWQNEAFFGQGTRLTVV.

This clonotype has just a few counts. The rearrangement links TRBV5-6 to TRBJ1-3; a possible D gene is TRBD1 (5 bases). The V gene lost 3 bases and the J gene lost 0 bases, with 13 bases spanning the gap. CDR1 SGHDT and CDR2 YYEEEE come from the germline V gene. The CDR3 extends over 16 amino acids. The CDR3 spells CASSSPTGRSGNTIYF. The DNA of the CDR3 is TGTGCCAGCAGCTCTCCAACAGGACGCTCTGGAAACACCATATATTTT.

This clonotype was observed at least ten times. V gene TRBV12-3 or TRBV12-4 combines with J gene TRBJ2-5; no clear D. This CDR3 contains 12 residues. V was shortened by 3 bases and J by 4 bases, with 6 bases between the two germline ends. For the CDR3, the DNA is TGTGCCAGCAGTTTTGTGGGAGAGACCCAGTACTTC. Its translation: CASSFVGETQYF.

The genes are TRBV30 and TRBJ1-1, with TRBD1 matching 8 bases. This CDR3 comprises 14 residues. Germline V CDR1 and CDR2: GTSNPN, SVGIG (reference sequence). Trimming at V came to 3 bases and at J to 4 bases, leaving 7 bases not matched to a gene. The DNA of the CDR3 is TGTGCCTGGAGAGACGGACAGGGACTCACTGAAGCTTTCTTT. Translating gives CAWRDGQGLTEAFF.

The chain carries TRBV27 and TRBJ2-3; D remains ambiguous. Deletions cut 3 bases from V and 0 bases from J, with 7 bases between. Germline V gene data show CDR1 as MNHEY and CDR2 as SMNVEV (reference sequence). This CDR3 comprises 14 residues. The CDR3 loop is CASSFGPSTDTQYF. The CDR3 DNA reads TGTGCCAGCAGTTTCGGGCCAAGCACAGATACGCAGTATTTT.

This clonotype was picked up many times. The chain recombines TRBV7-9 with TRBJ1-6; a possible D gene is TRBD1 (6 bases). V gave up 2 bases and J gave up 10 bases, with 15 bases separating them. The CDR3 is 15 residues long. Germline loops: CDR1 SEHNR, CDR2 FQNEAQ (reference sequence). CDR3 nucleotide sequence: TGTGCCAGCAGCTTAATACAGGGTCTCGAATCACCCCTCCACTTT. It yields the protein CASSLIQGLESPLHF.

This clonotype was counted between two and nine times. The chain carries TRBV29-1 and TRBJ1-2; D might be TRBD1 (5 bases). CDR1 is SQVTM, CDR2 ANQGSEA, per germline. Trimming cost V 4 bases and J 4 bases, with 16 bases left between them. The length of the CDR3 is 14 residues. The CDR3 nucleotides read TGCAGCGTTGTCCCACAGGCTAGTCCCTATGGCTACACCTTC. Its protein is CSVVPQASPYGYTF.